This TCR beta chain was captured in a study of breast tumors, draining lymph nodes, adjacent tissues. Study results and limitations: Most tumor T cells seemingly derive from lymph node, then expand in tumor. Tumor T cell lymph node origin was a supported hypothesis, not proven.

Trimming took 6 bases from V and 4 from J; bases not matched to a gene: 6. CDR1 is SEHNR, CDR2 FQNEAQ, per germline (reference sequence). The CDR3 spans 14 residues. TCRdb re-derived calls from the multiplex PCR reads in MiXCR, one entry per CDR3 protein. In the table there are about 120,000 distinct CDR3 sequences, just under 20% of which are singletons. Samples came from axillary lymph nodes draining the breast cancer. Ten or more counts support this clonotype. Antigen: not known. The TCR was taken from a female donor with breast cancer. Some clones in this sample may be carry-over from other donors' samples. Specimen: axillary lymph node tissue. The V call is TRBV7-9, the J call TRBJ2-1, with 7 bases fitting TRBD2. The CDR3 reads CASSPQRGYNEQFF. CDR3 nucleotide sequence: TGTGCCAGCAGTCCCCAGCGGGGATACAATGAGCAGTTCTTC.